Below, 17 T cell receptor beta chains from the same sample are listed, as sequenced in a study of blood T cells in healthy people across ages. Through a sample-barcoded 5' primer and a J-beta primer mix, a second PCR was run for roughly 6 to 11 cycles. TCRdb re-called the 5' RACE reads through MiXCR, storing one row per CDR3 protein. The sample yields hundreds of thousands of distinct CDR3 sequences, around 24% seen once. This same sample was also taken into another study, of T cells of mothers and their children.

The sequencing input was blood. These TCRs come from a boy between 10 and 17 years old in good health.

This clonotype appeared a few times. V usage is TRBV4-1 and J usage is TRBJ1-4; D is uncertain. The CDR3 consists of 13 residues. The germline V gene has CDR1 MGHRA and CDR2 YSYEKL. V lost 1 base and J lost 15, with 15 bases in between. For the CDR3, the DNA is TGCGCCAGCAGCCAAGGGTTCTTGGAGCTTTTGTTTTTT. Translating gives CASSQGFLELLFF.

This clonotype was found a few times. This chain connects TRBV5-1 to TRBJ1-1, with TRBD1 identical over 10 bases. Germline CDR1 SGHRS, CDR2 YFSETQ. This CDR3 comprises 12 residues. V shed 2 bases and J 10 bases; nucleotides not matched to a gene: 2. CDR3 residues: CASSLRTGGAFF. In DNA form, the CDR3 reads TGCGCCAGCAGCTTACGGACAGGGGGAGCTTTCTTT. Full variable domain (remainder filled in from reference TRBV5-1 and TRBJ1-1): KAGVTQTPRYLIKTRGQQVTLSCSPISGHRSVSWYQQTPGQGLQFLFEYFSETQRNKGNFPGRFSGRQFSNSRSEMNVSTLELGDSALYLCASSLRTGGAFFGQGTRLTVV.

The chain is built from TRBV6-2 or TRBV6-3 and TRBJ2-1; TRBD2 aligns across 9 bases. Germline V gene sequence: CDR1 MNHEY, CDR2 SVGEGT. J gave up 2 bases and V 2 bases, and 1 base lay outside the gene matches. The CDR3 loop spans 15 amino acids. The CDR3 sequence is CASSYGGGAYNEQFF. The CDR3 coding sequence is TGTGCCAGCAGTTACGGCGGGGGGGCCTACAATGAGCAGTTCTTC.

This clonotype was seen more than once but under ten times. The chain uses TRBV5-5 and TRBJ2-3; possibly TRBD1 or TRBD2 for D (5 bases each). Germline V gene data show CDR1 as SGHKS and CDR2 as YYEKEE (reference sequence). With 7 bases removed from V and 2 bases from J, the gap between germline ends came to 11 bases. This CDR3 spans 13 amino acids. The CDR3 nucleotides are TGTGCCAGCTCCCGGGGCACCACAGATACGCAGTATTTT. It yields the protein CASSRGTTDTQYF. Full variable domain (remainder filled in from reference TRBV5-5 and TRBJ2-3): DAGVTQSPTHLIKTRGQQVTLRCSPISGHKSVSWYQQVLGQGPQFIFQYYEKEERGRGNFPDRFSARQFPNYSSELNVNALLLGDSALYLCASSRGTTDTQYFGPGTRLTVL.

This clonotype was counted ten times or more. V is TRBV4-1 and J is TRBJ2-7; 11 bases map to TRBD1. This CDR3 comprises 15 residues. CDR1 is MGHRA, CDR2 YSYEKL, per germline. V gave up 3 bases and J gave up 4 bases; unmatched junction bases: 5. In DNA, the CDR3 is TGCGCCAGCAGCCACGGACAGGGGGCCCCTTACGAGCAGTACTTC. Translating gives CASSHGQGAPYEQYF.

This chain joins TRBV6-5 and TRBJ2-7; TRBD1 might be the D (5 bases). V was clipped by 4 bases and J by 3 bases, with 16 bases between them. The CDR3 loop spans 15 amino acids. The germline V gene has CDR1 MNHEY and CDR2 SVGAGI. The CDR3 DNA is TGTGCCAGCAGTTCGATGGGCAGGGTTGTCTACGAGCAGTACTTC. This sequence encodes CASSSMGRVVYEQYF.

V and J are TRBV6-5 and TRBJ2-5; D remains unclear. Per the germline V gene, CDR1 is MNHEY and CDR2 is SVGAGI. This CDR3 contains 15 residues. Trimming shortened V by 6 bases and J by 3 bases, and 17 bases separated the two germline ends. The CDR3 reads CASRTLLPTKETQYF. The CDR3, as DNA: TGTGCCAGCAGAACCCTACTCCCGACAAAAGAGACCCAGTACTTC.

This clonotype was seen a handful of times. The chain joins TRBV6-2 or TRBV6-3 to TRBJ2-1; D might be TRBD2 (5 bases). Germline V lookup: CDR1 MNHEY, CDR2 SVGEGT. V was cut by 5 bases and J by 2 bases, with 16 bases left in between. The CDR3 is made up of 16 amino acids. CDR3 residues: CASSGSAEATYNEQFF. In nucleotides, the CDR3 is TGTGCCAGCAGTGGCTCCGCGGAGGCCACCTACAATGAGCAGTTCTTC.

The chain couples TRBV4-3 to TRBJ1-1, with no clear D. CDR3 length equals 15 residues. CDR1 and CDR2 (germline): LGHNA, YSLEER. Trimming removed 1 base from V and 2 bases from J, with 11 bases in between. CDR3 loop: CASSQVRASNTEAFF. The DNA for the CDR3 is TGCGCCAGCAGCCAAGTCCGGGCCAGCAACACTGAAGCTTTCTTT.

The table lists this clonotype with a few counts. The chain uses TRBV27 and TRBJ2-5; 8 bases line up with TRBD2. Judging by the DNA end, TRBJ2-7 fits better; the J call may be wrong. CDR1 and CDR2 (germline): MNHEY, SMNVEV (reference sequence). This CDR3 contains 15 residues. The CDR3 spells CASRPTSGSSYEQYF. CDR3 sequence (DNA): TGTGCCAGCAGGCCCACTAGCGGAAGCTCCTACGAGCAGTACTTC.

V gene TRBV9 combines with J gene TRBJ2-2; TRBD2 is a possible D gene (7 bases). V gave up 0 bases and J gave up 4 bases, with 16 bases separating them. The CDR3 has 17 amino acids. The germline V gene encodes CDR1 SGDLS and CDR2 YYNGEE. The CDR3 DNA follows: TGTGCCAGCAGCGTAGCCTTGGGAGGGGGTTTCACCGGGGAGCTGTTTTTT. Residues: CASSVALGGGFTGELFF.

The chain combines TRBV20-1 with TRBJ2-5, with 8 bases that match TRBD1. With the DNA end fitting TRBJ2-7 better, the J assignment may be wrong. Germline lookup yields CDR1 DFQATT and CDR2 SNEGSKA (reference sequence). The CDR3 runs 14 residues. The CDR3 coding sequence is TGCAGTGCTAGACCGGGACAGGTTGTTCACGAGCAGTACTTC. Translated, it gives CSARPGQVVHEQYF.

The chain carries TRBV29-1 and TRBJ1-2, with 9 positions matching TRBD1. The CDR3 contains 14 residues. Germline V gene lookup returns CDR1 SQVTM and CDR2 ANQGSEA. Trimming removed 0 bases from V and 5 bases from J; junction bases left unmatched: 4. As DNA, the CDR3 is TGCAGCGTTGAAGAGGTTGGACAGGGGTATGGCTACACCTTC. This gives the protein CSVEEVGQGYGYTF.

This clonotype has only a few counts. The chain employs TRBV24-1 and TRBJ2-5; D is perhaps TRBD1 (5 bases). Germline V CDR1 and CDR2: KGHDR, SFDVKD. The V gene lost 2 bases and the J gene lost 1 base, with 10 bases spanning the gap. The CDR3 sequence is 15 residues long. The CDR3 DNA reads TGTGCCACCAGTGATTCTCCAGACAGCCAAGAGACCCAGTACTTC. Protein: CATSDSPDSQETQYF.

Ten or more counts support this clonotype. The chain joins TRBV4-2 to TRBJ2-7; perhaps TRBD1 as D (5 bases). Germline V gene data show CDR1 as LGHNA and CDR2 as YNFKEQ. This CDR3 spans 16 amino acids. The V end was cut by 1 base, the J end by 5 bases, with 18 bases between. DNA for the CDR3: TGTGCCAGCAGCCAAGGGGCCAGCGACAGCGCCCACGAGCAGTACTTC. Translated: CASSQGASDSAHEQYF.

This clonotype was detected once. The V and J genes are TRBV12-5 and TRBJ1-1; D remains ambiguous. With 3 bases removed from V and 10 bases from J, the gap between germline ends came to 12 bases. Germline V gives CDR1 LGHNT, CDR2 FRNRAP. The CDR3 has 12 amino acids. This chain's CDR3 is CASGFDSGGAFF. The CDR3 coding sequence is TGTGCTAGTGGTTTTGATTCCGGTGGAGCTTTCTTT. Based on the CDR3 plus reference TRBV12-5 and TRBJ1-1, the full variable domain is DARVTQTPRHKVTEMGQEVTMRCQPILGHNTVFWYRQTMMQGLELLAYFRNRAPLDDSGMPKDRFSAEMPDATLATLKIQPSEPRDSAVYFCASGFDSGGAFFGQGTRLTVV.

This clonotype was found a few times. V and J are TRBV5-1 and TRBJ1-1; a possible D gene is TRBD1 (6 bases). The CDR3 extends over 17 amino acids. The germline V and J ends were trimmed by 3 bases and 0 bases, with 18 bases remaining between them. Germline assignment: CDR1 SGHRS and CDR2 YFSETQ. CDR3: CASSSGYRAELNTEAFF. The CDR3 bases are TGCGCCAGCAGCTCCGGTTACAGGGCCGAGCTGAACACTGAAGCTTTCTTT. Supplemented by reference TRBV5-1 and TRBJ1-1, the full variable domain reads KAGVTQTPRYLIKTRGQQVTLSCSPISGHRSVSWYQQTPGQGLQFLFEYFSETQRNKGNFPGRFSGRQFSNSRSEMNVSTLELGDSALYLCASSSGYRAELNTEAFFGQGTRLTVV.